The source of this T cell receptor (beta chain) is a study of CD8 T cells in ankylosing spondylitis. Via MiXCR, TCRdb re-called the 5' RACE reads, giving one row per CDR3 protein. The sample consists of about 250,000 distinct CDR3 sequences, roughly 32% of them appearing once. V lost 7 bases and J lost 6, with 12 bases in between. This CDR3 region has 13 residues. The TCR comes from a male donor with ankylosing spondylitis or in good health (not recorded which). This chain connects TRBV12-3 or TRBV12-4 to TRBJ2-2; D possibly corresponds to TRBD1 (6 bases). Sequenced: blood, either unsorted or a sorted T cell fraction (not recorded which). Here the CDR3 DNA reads TGTGCCAGCACCCTCCCAGGGGCCGGGGAGCTGTTTTTT. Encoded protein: CASTLPGAGELFF.